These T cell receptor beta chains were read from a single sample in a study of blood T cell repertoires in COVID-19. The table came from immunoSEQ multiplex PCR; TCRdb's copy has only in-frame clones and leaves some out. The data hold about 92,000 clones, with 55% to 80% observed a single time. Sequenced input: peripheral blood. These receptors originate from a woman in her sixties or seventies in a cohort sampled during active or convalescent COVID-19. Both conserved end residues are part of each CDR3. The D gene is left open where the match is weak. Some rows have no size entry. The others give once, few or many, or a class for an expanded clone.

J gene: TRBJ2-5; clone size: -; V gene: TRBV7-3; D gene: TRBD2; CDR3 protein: CASSSLGGGRQETQYF; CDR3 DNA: TGTGCCAGCAGCTCCCTGGGCGGGGGGCGGCAAGAGACCCAGTACTTC
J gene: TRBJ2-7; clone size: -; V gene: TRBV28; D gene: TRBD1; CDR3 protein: CASSWGTGGPDEQYF; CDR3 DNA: TGTGCCAGCAGTTGGGGTACAGGGGGCCCCGACGAGCAGTACTTC
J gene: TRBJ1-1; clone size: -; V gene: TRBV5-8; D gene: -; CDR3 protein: CASSHPYGGNTEAFF; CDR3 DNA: TGTGCCAGCAGCCATCCTTACGGGGGGAACACTGAAGCTTTCTTT
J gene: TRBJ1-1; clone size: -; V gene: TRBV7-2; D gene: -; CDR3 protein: CASSFRRGTEAFF; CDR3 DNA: TGTGCCAGCAGCTTTAGAAGGGGGACTGAAGCTTTCTTT
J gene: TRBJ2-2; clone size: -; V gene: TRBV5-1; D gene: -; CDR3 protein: CASSRTGNTGELFF; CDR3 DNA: TGCGCCAGCAGCCGAACAGGGAACACCGGGGAGCTGTTTTTT
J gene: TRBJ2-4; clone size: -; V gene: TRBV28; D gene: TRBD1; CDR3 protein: CASSRDRDAKNIQYF; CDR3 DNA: TGTGCCAGCAGCCGGGACAGGGACGCCAAAAACATTCAGTACTTC
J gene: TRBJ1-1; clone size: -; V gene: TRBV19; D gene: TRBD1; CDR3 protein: CASSPRDRETEAFF; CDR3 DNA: TGTGCCAGTAGTCCAAGGGACAGGGAGACTGAAGCTTTCTTT
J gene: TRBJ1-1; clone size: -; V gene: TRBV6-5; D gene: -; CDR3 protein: CASTPVGRTEAFF; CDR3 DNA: TGTGCCAGCACCCCGGTCGGGAGGACTGAAGCTTTCTTT
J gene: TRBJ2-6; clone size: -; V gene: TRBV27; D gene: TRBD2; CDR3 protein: CASSPWTSLHSGANVLTF; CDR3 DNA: TGTGCCAGCAGTCCCTGGACTAGCCTACACTCTGGGGCCAACGTCCTGACTTTC
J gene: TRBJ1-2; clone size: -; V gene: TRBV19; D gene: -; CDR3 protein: CASSIQGPNHGYTF; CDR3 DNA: TGTGCCAGTAGTATCCAGGGGCCAAACCATGGCTACACCTTC
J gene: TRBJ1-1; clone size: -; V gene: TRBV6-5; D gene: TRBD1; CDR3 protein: CASRGGQGLNTEAFF; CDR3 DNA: TGTGCCAGCAGGGGAGGACAGGGGTTGAACACTGAAGCTTTCTTT
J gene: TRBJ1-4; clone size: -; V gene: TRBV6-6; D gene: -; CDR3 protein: CASSSDYFEKLFF; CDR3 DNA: TGTGCCAGCAGTTCCGACTACTTTGAAAAACTGTTTTTT
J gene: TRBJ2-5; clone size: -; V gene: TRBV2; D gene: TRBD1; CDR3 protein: CASGGATGGKETQYF; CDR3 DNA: TGTGCCAGCGGTGGGGCGACAGGGGGGAAAGAGACCCAGTACTTC
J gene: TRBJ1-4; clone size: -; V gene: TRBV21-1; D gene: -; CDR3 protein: CASSIRDSLGNEKLFF; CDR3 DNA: TGTGCCAGCAGCATACGGGACTCATTGGGTAATGAAAAACTGTTTTTT
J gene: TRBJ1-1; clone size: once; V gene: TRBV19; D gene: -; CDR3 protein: CASRRFGQKNTEAFF; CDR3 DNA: TGTGCCAGTCGCCGTTTTGGACAGAAGAACACTGAAGCTTTCTTT